These 8 T cell receptor beta chains were sequenced from one sample in a study of T-cell memory formation after mild COVID-19. TCRdb ran MiXCR on the 5' RACE reads and lists one entry per CDR3 protein. This sample yields hundreds of thousands of distinct CDR3 sequences, of which around 27% are seen a single time; about 14% belongs to the top ten. Sequencing input: PBMCs or a T cell subset sorted from them (not recorded which). The source of these receptors is an adult woman who had mild COVID-19 (a few samples of this study predate the infection). Cell type and time point are not known.

This clonotype was picked up a small number of times. This CDR3 is CASSLDGVPPQYF. DNA for the CDR3: TGCGCCAGCAGCTTGGATGGGGTCCCCCCGCAGTATTTT. The chain links TRBV5-1 to TRBJ2-3, with D uncertain. Trimming left V 0 bases short and J 10 bases short, with 12 bases between. CDR3 size: 13 residues. Per germline, CDR1 SGHRS and CDR2 YFSETQ.

This clonotype has only a few counts. The rearrangement joins TRBV18 to TRBJ1-2, with TRBD1 identical over 9 bases. This CDR3 spans 15 amino acids. The germline gives CDR1 KGHSH, CDR2 LQKENI. V trimming: 3 bases; J trimming: 5 bases; junction bases outside the gene matches: 7. The CDR3 loop reads CASSPKGQGGYGYTF. CDR3 DNA: TGTGCCAGCTCACCGAAGGGACAGGGCGGTTATGGCTACACCTTC.

This chain links TRBV7-9 with TRBJ1-2; D unresolved. Germline-derived CDR1 and CDR2 are SEHNR and FQNEAQ (reference sequence). The CDR3 sequence is 15 residues long. V lost 4 bases and J 4 bases, leaving 16 bases between the germline ends. CDR3 bases: TGTGCCAGCAGCTCTACAACGACTGGGATCTATGGCTACACCTTC. This encodes CASSSTTTGIYGYTF.

This clonotype was found a few times. The V and J genes are TRBV6-6 and TRBJ1-4; unclear D gene. The CDR3 spans 12 residues. CDR1 and CDR2 (germline): MNHNY, SVGAGI (reference sequence). V dropped 0 bases and J dropped 6 bases, with 2 bases sitting between them. The CDR3 nucleotides are TGTGCCAGCAGTTACTCCTATGAAAAACTGTTTTTT. This translates into CASSYSYEKLFF.

This clonotype was detected only a few times. The V gene is TRBV12-3 or TRBV12-4, the J gene TRBJ2-1, with TRBD2 matching 8 bases. The CDR3 has 16 amino acids. The V and J ends lost 5 bases and 2 bases, in that order; junction bases with no gene match: 8. CDR3 coding DNA: TGTGCCAGCAGTCCGTATAGCGGGGCCCCCTACAATGAGCAGTTCTTC. This sequence encodes CASSPYSGAPYNEQFF.

This chain joins TRBV27 and TRBJ1-2; the D gene is possibly TRBD1 (6 bases). This CDR3 comprises 15 residues. V was trimmed by 5 bases and J by 5 bases, leaving 18 bases between them. Looked up from germline, CDR1 is MNHEY and CDR2 is SMNVEV (reference sequence). CDR3 nucleotide sequence: TGTGCCAGCAGTGCGGGCTTTGGGGGCCGATATGGCTACACCTTC. It is translated as CASSAGFGGRYGYTF.

The sample holds a few counts of this clonotype. This chain uses TRBV6-5 with TRBJ2-7; TRBD1 agrees at 8 bases. Germline V gene lookup returns CDR1 MNHEY and CDR2 SVGAGI. V lost 8 bases and J lost 0; bases outside the gene matches: 12. This CDR3 has 16 residues. CDR3 loop: CASGTSDRASSYEQYF. DNA for the CDR3: TGTGCCAGCGGGACCTCGGACAGGGCAAGCTCCTACGAGCAGTACTTC.

The table lists this clonotype with a few counts. This sequence joins TRBV5-1 and TRBJ2-1; a possible D gene is TRBD1 (6 bases). This CDR3 is 14 amino acids long. Germline V gives CDR1 SGHRS, CDR2 YFSETQ. V was clipped by 0 bases and J by 10 bases, with 14 bases between them. The CDR3 is CASSLARQGHEQFF. For the CDR3, the DNA is TGCGCCAGCAGCTTGGCCAGGCAGGGGCACGAGCAGTTCTTC.